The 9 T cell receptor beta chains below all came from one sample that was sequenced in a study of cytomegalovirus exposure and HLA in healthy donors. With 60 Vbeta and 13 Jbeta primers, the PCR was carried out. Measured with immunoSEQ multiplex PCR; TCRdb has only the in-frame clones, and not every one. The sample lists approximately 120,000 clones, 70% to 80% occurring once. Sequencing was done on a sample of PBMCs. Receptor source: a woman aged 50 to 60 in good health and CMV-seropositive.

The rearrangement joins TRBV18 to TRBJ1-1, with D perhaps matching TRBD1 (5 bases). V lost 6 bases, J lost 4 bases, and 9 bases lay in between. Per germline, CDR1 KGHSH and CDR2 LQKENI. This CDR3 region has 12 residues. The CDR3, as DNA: TGTGCCAGCTCCCGGGGGGTCACTGAAGCTTTCTTT. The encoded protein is CASSRGVTEAFF. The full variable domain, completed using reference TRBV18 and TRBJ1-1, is NAGVMQNPRHLVRRRGQEARLRCSPMKGHSHVYWYRQLPEEGLKFMVYLQKENIIDESGMPKERFSAEFPKEGPSILRIQQVVRGDSAAYFCASSRGVTEAFFGQGTRLTVV.

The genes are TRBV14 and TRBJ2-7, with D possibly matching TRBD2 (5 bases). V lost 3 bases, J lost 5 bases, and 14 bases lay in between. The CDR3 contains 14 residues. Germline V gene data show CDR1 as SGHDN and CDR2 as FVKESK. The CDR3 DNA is TGTGCCAGCAGCCATGGCGGGCTGGGTAACGAGCAGTACTTC. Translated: CASSHGGLGNEQYF. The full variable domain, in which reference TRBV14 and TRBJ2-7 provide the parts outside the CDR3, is EAGVTQFPSHSVIEKGQTVTLRCDPISGHDNLYWYRRVMGKEIKFLLHFVKESKQDESGMPNNRFLAERTGGTYSTLKVQPAELEDSGVYFCASSHGGLGNEQYFGPGTRLTVT.

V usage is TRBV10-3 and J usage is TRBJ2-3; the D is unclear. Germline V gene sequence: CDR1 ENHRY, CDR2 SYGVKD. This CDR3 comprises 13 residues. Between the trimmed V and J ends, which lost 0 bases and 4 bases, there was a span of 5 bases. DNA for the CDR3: TGTGCCATCAGTGAGTCGGTAGCAGATACGCAGTATTTT. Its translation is CAISESVADTQYF.

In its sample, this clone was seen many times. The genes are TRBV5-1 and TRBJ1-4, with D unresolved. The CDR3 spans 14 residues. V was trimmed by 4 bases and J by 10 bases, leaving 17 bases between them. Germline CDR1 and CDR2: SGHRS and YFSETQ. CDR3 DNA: TGCGCCAGCAGCCCTGAGGGAGGAGTCGCAAAACTGTTTTTT. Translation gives CASSPEGGVAKLFF.

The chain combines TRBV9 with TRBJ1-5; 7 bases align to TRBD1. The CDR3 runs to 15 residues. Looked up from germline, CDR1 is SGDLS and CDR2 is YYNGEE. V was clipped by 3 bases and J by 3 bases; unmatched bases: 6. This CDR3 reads CASSDNRGLNQPQHF. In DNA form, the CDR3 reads TGTGCCAGCAGCGACAACAGGGGCCTCAATCAGCCCCAGCATTTT.

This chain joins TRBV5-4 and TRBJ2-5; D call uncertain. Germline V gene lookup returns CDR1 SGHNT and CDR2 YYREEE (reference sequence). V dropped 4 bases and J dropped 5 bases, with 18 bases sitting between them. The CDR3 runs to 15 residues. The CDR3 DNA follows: TGTGCCAGCAGCCGAAGATTGAGCCGCCGGGAGACCCAGTACTTC. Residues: CASSRRLSRRETQYF.

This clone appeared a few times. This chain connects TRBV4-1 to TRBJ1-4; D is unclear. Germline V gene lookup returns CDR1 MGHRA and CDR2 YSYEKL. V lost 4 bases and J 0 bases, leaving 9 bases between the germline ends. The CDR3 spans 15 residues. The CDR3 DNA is TGCGCCAGCAGCCGACAAATTGCAACTAATGAAAAACTGTTTTTT. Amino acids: CASSRQIATNEKLFF.

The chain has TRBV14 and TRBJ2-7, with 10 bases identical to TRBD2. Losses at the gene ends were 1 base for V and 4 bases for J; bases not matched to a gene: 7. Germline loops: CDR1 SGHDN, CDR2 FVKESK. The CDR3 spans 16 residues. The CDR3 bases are TGTGCCAGCAGCCAAGGCCCTAGCGGGGGCATATACGAGCAGTACTTC. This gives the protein CASSQGPSGGIYEQYF.

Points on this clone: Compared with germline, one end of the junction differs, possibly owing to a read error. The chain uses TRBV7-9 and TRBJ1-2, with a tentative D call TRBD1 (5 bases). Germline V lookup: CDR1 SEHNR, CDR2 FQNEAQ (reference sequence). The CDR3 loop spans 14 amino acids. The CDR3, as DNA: TGTTCCAGCAGCCTGGGGGGGATTAACTATGGCTACACCTTC. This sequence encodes CSSSLGGINYGYTF.